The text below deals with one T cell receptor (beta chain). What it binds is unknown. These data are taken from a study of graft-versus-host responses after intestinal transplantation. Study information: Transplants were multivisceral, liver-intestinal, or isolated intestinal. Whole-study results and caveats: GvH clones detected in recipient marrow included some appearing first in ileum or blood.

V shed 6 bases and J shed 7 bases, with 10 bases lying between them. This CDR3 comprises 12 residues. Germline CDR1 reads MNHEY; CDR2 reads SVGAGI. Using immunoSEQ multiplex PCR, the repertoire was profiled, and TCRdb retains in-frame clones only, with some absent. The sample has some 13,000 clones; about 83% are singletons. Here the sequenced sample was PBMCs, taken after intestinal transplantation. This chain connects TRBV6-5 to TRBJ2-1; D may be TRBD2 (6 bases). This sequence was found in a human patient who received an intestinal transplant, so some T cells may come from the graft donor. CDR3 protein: CASRRERNEQFF. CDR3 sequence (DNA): TGTGCCAGCAGGCGGGAAAGGAATGAGCAGTTCTTC.